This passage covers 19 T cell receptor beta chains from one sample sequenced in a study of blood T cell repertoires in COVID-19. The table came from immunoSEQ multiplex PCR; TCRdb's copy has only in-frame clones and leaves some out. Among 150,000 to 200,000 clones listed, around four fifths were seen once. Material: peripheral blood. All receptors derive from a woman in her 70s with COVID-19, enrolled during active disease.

CDR3 in amino acids: CSVEDLGGSGGYTF. The CDR3 DNA is TGCAGCGTTGAAGATCTAGGGGGCAGTGGGGGCTACACCTTC. The chain uses TRBV29-1 and TRBJ1-2; 7 nucleotides match TRBD1. The CDR3 runs to 14 residues. V shed 0 bases and J 8 bases; nucleotides not matched to a gene: 9. The germline CDR1 and CDR2 sequences are SQVTM and ANQGSEA.

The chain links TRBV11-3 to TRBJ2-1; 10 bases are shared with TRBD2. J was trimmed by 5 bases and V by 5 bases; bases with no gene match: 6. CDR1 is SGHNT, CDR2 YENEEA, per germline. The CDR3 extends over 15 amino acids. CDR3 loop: CASSPGLAVNNEQFF. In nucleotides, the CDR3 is TGTGCCAGCAGCCCCGGACTAGCGGTTAACAATGAGCAGTTCTTC.

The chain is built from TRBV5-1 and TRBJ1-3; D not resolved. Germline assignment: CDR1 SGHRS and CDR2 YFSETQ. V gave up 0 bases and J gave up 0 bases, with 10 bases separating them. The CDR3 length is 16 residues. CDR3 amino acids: CASSLESVSSGNTIYF. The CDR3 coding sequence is TGCGCCAGCAGCTTGGAGTCTGTTAGCTCTGGAAACACCATATATTTT.

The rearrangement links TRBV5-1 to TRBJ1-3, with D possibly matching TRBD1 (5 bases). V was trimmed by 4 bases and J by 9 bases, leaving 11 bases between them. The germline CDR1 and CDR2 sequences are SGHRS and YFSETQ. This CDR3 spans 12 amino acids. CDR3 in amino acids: CASSGGTSTIYF. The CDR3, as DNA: TGCGCCAGCAGCGGGGGGACCAGCACCATATATTTT.

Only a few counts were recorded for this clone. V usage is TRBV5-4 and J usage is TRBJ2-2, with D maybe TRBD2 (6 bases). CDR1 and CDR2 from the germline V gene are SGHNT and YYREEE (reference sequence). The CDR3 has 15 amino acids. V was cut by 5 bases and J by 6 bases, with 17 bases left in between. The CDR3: CASSFGRGGAGELFF. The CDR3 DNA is TGTGCCAGCAGTTTCGGGCGGGGTGGAGCCGGGGAGCTGTTTTTT.

The CDR3, as DNA: TGTGCCAGCAGCTCTGAACAGGGGATCGATCAGCCCCAGCATTTT. It is translated as CASSSEQGIDQPQHF. V usage is TRBV7-8 and J usage is TRBJ1-5; 7 positions agree with TRBD1. The length of the CDR3 is 15 residues. In germline, CDR1 is SGHVS, CDR2 FQNEAQ. Trimming took 4 bases from V and 5 from J; bases not matched to a gene: 8. Using reference TRBV7-8 and TRBJ1-5 for the parts outside the CDR3, the full variable domain is GAGVSQSPRYKVAKRGQDVALRCDPISGHVSLFWYQQALGQGPEFLTYFQNEAQLDKSGLPSDRFFAERPEGSVSTLKIQRTQQEDSAVYLCASSSEQGIDQPQHFGDGTRLSIL.

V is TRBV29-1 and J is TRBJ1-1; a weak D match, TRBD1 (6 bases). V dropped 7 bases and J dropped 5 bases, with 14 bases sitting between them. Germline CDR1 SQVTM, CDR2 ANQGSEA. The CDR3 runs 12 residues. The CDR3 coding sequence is TGCAGCGCGCGGACGAGGGGGACTGAAGCTTTCTTT. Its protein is CSARTRGTEAFF.

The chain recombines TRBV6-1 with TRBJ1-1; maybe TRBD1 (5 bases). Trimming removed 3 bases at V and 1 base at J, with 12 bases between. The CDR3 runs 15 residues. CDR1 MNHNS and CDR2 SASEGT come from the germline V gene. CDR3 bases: TGTGCCAGCAGTGACCAGGAGGGGAGGAACACTGAAGCTTTCTTT. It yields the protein CASSDQEGRNTEAFF.

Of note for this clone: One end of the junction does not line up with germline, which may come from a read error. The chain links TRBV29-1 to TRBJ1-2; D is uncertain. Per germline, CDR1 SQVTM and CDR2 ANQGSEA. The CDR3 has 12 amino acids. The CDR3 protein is CSVEDPGAGPPF. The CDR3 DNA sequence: TGCAGCGTTGAAGATCCTGGAGCCGGCCCCCCCTTC.

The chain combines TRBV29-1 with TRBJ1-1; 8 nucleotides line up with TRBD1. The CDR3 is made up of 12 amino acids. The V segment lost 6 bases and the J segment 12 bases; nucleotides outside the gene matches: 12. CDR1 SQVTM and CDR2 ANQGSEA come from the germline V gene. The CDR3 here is CSVLGDQGATFF. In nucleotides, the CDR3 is TGCAGCGTCCTGGGAGACCAGGGGGCAACTTTCTTT.

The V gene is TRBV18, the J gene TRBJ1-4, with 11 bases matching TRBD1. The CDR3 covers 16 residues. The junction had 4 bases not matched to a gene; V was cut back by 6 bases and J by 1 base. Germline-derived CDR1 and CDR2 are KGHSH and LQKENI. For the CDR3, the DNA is TGTGCCAGCTCCCAGGGACAGGGGGAAACTAATGAAAAACTGTTTTTT. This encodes CASSQGQGETNEKLFF.

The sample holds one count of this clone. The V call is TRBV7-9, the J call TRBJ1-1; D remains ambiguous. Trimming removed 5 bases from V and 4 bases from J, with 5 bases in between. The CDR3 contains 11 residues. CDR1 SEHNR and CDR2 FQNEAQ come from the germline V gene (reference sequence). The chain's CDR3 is CASSPFTEAFF. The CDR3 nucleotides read TGTGCCAGCAGCCCTTTCACTGAAGCTTTCTTT.

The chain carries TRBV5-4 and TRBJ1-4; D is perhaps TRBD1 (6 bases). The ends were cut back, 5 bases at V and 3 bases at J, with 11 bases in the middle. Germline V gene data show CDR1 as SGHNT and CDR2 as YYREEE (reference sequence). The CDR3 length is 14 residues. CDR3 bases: TGTGCCAGCAGAAAGGGGGGGGCTAATGAAAAACTGTTTTTT. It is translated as CASRKGGANEKLFF.

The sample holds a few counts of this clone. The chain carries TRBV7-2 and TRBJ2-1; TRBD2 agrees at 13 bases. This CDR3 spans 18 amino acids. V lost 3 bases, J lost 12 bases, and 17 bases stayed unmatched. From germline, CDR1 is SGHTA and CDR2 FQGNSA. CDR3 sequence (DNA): TGTGCCAGCAGCTTGGGCGGGACAGGGACTAGCGGGGCCTTAAGGCAGTTCTTC. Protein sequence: CASSLGGTGTSGALRQFF.

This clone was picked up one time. CDR3 sequence (DNA): TGCAGCGTTGAATTCTTCGGCACTGAAGCTTTCTTT. It codes for CSVEFFGTEAFF. The V call is TRBV29-1, the J call TRBJ1-1; D gene ambiguous. Germline V gene data show CDR1 as SQVTM and CDR2 as ANQGSEA. CDR3 length: 12 residues. V gave up 2 bases and J gave up 4 bases, with 8 bases separating them. Variable domain in full (rest from reference TRBV29-1 and TRBJ1-1): SAVISQKPSRDICQRGTSLTIQCQVDSQVTMMFWYRQQPGQSLTLIATANQGSEATYESGFVIDKFPISRPNLTFSTLTVSNMSPEDSSIYLCSVEFFGTEAFFGQGTRLTVV.

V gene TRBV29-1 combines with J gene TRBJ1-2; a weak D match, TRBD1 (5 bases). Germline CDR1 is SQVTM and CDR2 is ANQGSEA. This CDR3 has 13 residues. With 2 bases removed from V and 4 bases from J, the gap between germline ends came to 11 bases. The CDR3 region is CSVEKAGGYGYTF. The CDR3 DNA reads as TGCAGCGTTGAAAAGGCGGGGGGCTATGGCTACACCTTC.

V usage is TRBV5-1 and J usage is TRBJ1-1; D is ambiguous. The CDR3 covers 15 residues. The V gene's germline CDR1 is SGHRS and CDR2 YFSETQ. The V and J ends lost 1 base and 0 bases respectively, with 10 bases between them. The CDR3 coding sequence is TGCGCCAGCAGCTTGCAAGCAGGTATGAACACTGAAGCTTTCTTT. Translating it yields CASSLQAGMNTEAFF.

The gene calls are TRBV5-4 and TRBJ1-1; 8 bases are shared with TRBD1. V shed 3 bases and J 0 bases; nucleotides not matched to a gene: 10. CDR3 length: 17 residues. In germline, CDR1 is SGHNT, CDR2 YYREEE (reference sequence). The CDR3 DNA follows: TGTGCCAGCAGCTACGACAGGGGACAGAGGATGAACACTGAAGCTTTCTTT. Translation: CASSYDRGQRMNTEAFF.

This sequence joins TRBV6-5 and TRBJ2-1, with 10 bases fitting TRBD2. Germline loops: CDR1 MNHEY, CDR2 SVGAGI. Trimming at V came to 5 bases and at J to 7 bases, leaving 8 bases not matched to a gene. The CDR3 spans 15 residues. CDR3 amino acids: CASSRRLAGLNEQFF. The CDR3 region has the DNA TGTGCCAGCAGTAGAAGACTAGCGGGTTTAAATGAGCAGTTCTTC.